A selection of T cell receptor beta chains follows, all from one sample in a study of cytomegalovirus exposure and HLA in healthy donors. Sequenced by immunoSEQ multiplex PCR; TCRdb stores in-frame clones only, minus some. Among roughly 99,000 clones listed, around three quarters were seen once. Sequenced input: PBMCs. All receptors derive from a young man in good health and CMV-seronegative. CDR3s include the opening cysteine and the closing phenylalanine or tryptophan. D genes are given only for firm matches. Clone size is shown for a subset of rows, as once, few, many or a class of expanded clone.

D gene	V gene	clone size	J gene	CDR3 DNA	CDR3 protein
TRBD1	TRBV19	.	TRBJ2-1	TGTGCCAGTAGTTCGAGGGACAGGCACGGCAATGAGCAGTTCTTC	CASSSRDRHGNEQFF
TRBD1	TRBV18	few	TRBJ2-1	TGTGCCAGCTCACCGAAAAGGACAGGGAACAATGAGCAGTTCTTC	CASSPKRTGNNEQFF
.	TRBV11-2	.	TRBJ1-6	TGTGCCAGCAGCTGGGGGCTAGATAATTCACCCCTCCACTTT	CASSWGLDNSPLHF
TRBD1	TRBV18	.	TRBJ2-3	TGTGCCAGCTCACCAAGAGGGACAGAATCCTCGGGTACGCAGTATTTT	CASSPRGTESSGTQYF
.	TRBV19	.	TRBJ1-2	TGTGCCAGTAGTATTTGGACTAATACTAACTATGGCTACACCTTC	CASSIWTNTNYGYTF
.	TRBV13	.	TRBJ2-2	TGTGCCAGCAGCTTCTCCGGGGAGCTGTTTTTT	CASSFSGELFF
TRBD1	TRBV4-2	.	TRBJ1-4	TGTGCCAGCAGCCAAGATAGGACAGGGGGAGAAAAACTGTTTTTT	CASSQDRTGGEKLFF
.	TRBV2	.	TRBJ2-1	TGTGCCAGCAGTCCGGACTCGGGGGAGCAGTTCTTC	CASSPDSGEQFF
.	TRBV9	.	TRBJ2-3	TGTGCCAGCAGCGCCCCTTACAGGGCCACAGATACGCAGTATTTT	CASSAPYRATDTQYF
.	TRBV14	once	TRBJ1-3	TGTGCCAGCAGCCAATCGAGATCTGGAAACACCATATATTTT	CASSQSRSGNTIYF
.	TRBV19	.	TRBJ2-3	TGTGCCAGTAGTACCGCTCGGACAGATACGCAGTATTTT	CASSTARTDTQYF
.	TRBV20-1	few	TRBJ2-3	TGCAGTGCCGGGGACACAGATACGCAGTATTTT	CSAGDTDTQYF
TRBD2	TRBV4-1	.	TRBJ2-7	TGCGCCAGCAGCCAGGGGACTAGCGGGTTGTACGAGCAGTACTTC	CASSQGTSGLYEQYF
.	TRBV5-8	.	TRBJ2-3	TGTGCCAGCAGCTTAACAGGGATAGATACGCAGTATTTT	CASSLTGIDTQYF
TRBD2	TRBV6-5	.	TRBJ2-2	TGTGCCAGCAGTTACGGTAGCGCGGGAGCCGGGGAGCTGTTTTTT	CASSYGSAGAGELFF
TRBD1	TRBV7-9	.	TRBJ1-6	TGTGCCAGCAGCTCGGGACAGGTTAATTCACCCCTCCACTTT	CASSSGQVNSPLHF
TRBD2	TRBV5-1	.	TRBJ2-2	TGCGCCAGCAGCTTAAGACTAGCGGGAACCTCGAACACCGGGGAGCTGTTTTTT	CASSLRLAGTSNTGELFF